The 30 T cell receptor beta chains listed next were all sequenced from one sample in a study of monozygotic twins with inflammatory bowel disease. TCRdb re-called the 5' RACE reads; every CDR3 protein appears as one record, without DNA. Its table records some 170,000 distinct CDR3 sequences. The sample was blood. All receptors come from a human donor with ulcerative colitis or Crohn's disease, or a healthy co-twin of an affected twin (not recorded which).

The genes are TRBV5-1 and TRBJ2-3; absent DNA, TCRdb's TRBD1 call cannot be checked. Germline V gene sequence: CDR1 SGHRS, CDR2 YFSETQ. The CDR3 has 16 residues. CDR3 loop: CASSLGPLGSTDTQYF. Filled out from reference TRBV5-1 and TRBJ2-3, the complete variable domain reads KAGVTQTPRYLIKTRGQQVTLSCSPISGHRSVSWYQQTPGQGLQFLFEYFSETQRNKGNFPGRFSGRQFSNSRSEMNVSTLELGDSALYLCASSLGPLGSTDTQYFGPGTRLTVL.

The chain links TRBV5-1 to TRBJ1-3. The CDR3 runs to 15 residues. The V gene's germline CDR1 is SGHRS and CDR2 YFSETQ. This chain's CDR3 is CASSSSGTSGNTIYF.

V is TRBV9 and J is TRBJ2-3; TCRdb outputs TRBD1, but without DNA this stays unchecked. The CDR3 runs 14 residues. Germline CDR1 and CDR2: SGDLS and YYNGEE. The CDR3 sequence: CASSYGTSPDMQYF.

The chain carries TRBV5-1 and TRBJ1-2; TCRdb lists TRBD1, though no DNA is available to test this call. The CDR3 is 14 residues long. Germline V gene sequence: CDR1 SGHRS, CDR2 YFSETQ. CDR3: CASSRTGEVNGYTF.

The J gene is TRBJ1-5, the V gene TRBV6-5. Germline CDR1 MNHEY, CDR2 SVGAGI. The CDR3 has 16 amino acids. CDR3 amino acids: CASSYSIGLSNQPQHF.

This chain links TRBV3-1 with TRBJ2-7. The CDR3 runs to 12 residues. Per germline, CDR1 LGHDT and CDR2 YNNKEL (reference sequence). The CDR3 loop is CASSQDRYEQYF.

The chain couples TRBV5-1 to TRBJ2-3; without DNA, the TCRdb call of TRBD2 cannot be checked. The length of the CDR3 is 16 residues. Germline CDR1 SGHRS, CDR2 YFSETQ. CDR3 residues: CASSGASGRSTDTQYF.

This chain joins TRBV1 and TRBJ2-4; TCRdb's assignment of TRBD1 cannot be checked, as there is no DNA. TRBV1 is a known pseudogene. The CDR3 is 16 amino acids. The chain's CDR3 is CTSSQSAPIAKNIQYF.

The gene calls are TRBV12-5 and TRBJ1-4; checking the TCRdb D call of TRBD1 is not possible without DNA. Germline CDR1 LGHNT, CDR2 FRNRAP. This CDR3 contains 13 residues. The CDR3 spells CASAPGGREKLFF.

J is TRBJ2-1 and V is TRBV29-1; checking the TCRdb D call of TRBD1 is not possible without DNA. CDR1 SQVTM and CDR2 ANQGSEA come from the germline V gene. The CDR3 is 15 residues long. This chain's CDR3 is CSVVASGDWGNEQFF.

The chain employs TRBV7-2 and TRBJ2-3; TCRdb designates TRBD2, a call that cannot be tested without DNA. Germline CDR1 SGHTA, CDR2 FQGNSA. This CDR3 comprises 16 residues. The CDR3 here is CASSLKGLAIRDTQYF.

V usage is TRBV3-1 and J usage is TRBJ2-1. The germline V gene encodes CDR1 LGHDT and CDR2 YNNKEL (reference sequence). The CDR3 is made up of 17 amino acids. The CDR3 sequence: CASSQGSERGSYNEQFF.

This rearrangement joins TRBV12-3 or TRBV12-4 to TRBJ2-3; no DNA is available, so the TRBD2 call from TCRdb remains unchecked. CDR3 length equals 16 residues. The CDR3 sequence: CASSYLSGASTDTQYF.

This chain links TRBV4-1 with TRBJ1-5; there is no DNA to check the TCRdb D call of TRBD1. Germline V lookup: CDR1 MGHRA, CDR2 YSYEKL. The CDR3 has 14 amino acids. The CDR3 sequence is CASSRTTGAQPQHF.

The chain has TRBV6-2 or TRBV6-3 and TRBJ2-1; without DNA, the TCRdb call of TRBD2 cannot be checked. CDR1 and CDR2 (germline): MNHEY, SVGEGT. CDR3 length: 20 residues. The CDR3 region is CASSYPPGTSSLLSYNEQFF.

This chain joins TRBV7-9 and TRBJ2-1; TCRdb gives TRBD2 as the D gene, but with no DNA this cannot be confirmed. Germline V gene sequence: CDR1 SEHNR, CDR2 FQNEAQ (reference sequence). This CDR3 is 15 amino acids long. CDR3 sequence reads: CASSESWGTYNEQFF.

J is TRBJ1-4 and V is TRBV7-2; lacking DNA, the TRBD1 call made by TCRdb goes unchecked. The CDR3 loop spans 17 amino acids. Germline V gives CDR1 SGHTA, CDR2 FQGNSA. CDR3 sequence: CASSLVGQATTNEKLFF.

The genes are TRBV4-3 and TRBJ2-3; TCRdb outputs TRBD2, but without DNA this stays unchecked. This CDR3 has 14 amino acids. Germline V gene data show CDR1 as LGHNA and CDR2 as YSLEER. The CDR3 region is CASSPLTTSDTQYF.

The V gene is TRBV20-1, the J gene TRBJ2-1; the D call of TRBD2 rests on TCRdb alone, since no DNA is present to check it. Germline CDR1 is DFQATT and CDR2 is SNEGSKA (reference sequence). CDR3 length: 13 amino acids. The CDR3: CGWASGVVSPGFF.

V and J are TRBV10-3 and TRBJ2-3; TCRdb reports TRBD2, a call that lacks DNA to check it against. CDR1 and CDR2 (germline): ENHRY, SYGVKD. The CDR3 runs to 16 residues. This CDR3 is CAISESAGGPGDTQYF.

The chain links TRBV7-2 to TRBJ2-2; without DNA, the TCRdb call of TRBD1 cannot be checked. The CDR3 totals 15 residues. Germline V gives CDR1 SGHTA, CDR2 FQGNSA. Here the CDR3 reads CASSLVGGRGGELFF.

J is TRBJ2-2 and V is TRBV20-1; TCRdb lists TRBD2, though no DNA is available to test this call. Germline V CDR1 and CDR2: DFQATT, SNEGSKA (reference sequence). The CDR3 runs 17 residues. The CDR3 sequence: CSARDPGLAGNTGELFF.

The rearrangement uses TRBV13 and TRBJ2-3; the D call from TCRdb, TRBD1, cannot be confirmed without DNA. Germline values: CDR1 PRHDT, CDR2 FYEKMQ (reference sequence). The CDR3 runs 15 residues. The CDR3 sequence: CASSLGNRPTDTQYF.

V is TRBV12-3 or TRBV12-4 and J is TRBJ2-1. The CDR3 is 13 residues long. The CDR3 sequence: CASSLADGGEQFF.

V usage is TRBV24-1 and J usage is TRBJ2-5; TCRdb selects TRBD1, and the lack of DNA leaves this call unchecked. The CDR3 runs 18 residues. Germline lookup yields CDR1 KGHDR and CDR2 SFDVKD. The CDR3 protein is CATSDLTAGTLRRETQYF.

The genes are TRBV5-1 and TRBJ1-1. The CDR3 extends over 14 amino acids. Per germline, CDR1 SGHRS and CDR2 YFSETQ. CDR3 loop: CASSLSGVGPEGFF.

The CDR3 spells CASSLDRVADTQYF. The J gene is TRBJ2-3, the V gene TRBV5-4. This CDR3 region has 14 residues. CDR1 and CDR2 (germline): SGHNT, YYREEE (reference sequence).

The V call is TRBV4-3, the J call TRBJ1-1; the D call of TRBD1 rests on TCRdb alone, since no DNA is present to check it. This CDR3 contains 16 residues. The V gene's germline CDR1 is LGHNA and CDR2 YSLEER. CDR3: CASSQGWGVANTEAFF.

This chain joins TRBV20-1 and TRBJ2-7. The CDR3 has 14 amino acids. Germline V CDR1 and CDR2: DFQATT, SNEGSKA (reference sequence). The CDR3 is CSAIRRSLTYEQYF.

This chain connects TRBV29-1 to TRBJ2-3. Germline V gene lookup returns CDR1 SQVTM and CDR2 ANQGSEA. CDR3 length: 11 amino acids. The CDR3: CSIEGSVTQYF.